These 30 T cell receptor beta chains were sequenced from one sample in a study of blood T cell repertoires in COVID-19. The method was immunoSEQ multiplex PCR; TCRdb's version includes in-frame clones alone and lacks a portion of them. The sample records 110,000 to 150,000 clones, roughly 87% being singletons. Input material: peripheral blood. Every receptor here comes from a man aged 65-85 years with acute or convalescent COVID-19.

The CDR3 DNA follows: TGTGCCTGGAGCTGGGGACAGGGTAATGAAAAACTGTTTTTT. Protein: CAWSWGQGNEKLFF. The chain uses TRBV30 and TRBJ1-4; 9 bases map to TRBD1. V gave up 3 bases and J gave up 4 bases; unmatched junction bases: 3. CDR3 length: 14 amino acids. The germline V gene has CDR1 GTSNPN and CDR2 SVGIG (reference sequence). Full variable domain (outside the CDR3, taken from reference TRBV30 and TRBJ1-4): SQTIHQWPATLVQPVGSPLSLECTVEGTSNPNLYWYRQAAGRGLQLLFYSVGIGQISSEVPQNLSASRPQDRQFILSSKKLLLSDSGFYLCAWSWGQGNEKLFFGSGTQLSVL.

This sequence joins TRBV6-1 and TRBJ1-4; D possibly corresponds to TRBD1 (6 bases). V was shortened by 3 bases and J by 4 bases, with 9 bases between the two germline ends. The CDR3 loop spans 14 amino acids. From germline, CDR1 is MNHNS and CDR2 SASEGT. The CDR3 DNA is TGTGCCAGCAGTGATGGGGGCTTTAATGAAAAACTGTTTTTT. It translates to CASSDGGFNEKLFF.

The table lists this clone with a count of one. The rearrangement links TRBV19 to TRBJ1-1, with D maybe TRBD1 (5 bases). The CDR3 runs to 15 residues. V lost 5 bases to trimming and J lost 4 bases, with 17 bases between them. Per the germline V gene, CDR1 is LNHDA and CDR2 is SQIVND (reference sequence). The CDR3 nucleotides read TGTGCCAGTAGTCCCTTTCTGGGGCTATCCACTGAAGCTTTCTTT. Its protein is CASSPFLGLSTEAFF.

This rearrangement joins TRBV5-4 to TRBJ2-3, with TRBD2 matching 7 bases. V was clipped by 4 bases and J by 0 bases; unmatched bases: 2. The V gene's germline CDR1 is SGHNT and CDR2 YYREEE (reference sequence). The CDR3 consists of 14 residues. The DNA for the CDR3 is TGTGCCAGCAGCGGGGGGGGGAGCACAGATACGCAGTATTTT. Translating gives CASSGGGSTDTQYF.

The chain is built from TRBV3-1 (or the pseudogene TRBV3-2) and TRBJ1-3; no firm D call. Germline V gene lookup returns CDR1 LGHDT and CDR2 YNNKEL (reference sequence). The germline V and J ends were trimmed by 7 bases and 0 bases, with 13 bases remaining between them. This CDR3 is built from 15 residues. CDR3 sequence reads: CASTRGRGSGNTIYF. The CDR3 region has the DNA TGTGCCAGCACCCGTGGGCGGGGCTCTGGAAACACCATATATTTT.

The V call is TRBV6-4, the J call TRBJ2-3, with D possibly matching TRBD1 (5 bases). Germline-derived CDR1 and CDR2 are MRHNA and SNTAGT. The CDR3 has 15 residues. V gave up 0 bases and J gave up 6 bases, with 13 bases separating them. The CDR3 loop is CASSDSPGSADTQYF. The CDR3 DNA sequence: TGTGCCAGCAGTGACTCTCCAGGGTCAGCGGATACGCAGTATTTT.

In DNA, the CDR3 is TGTGCCAGCAGCCAAGACCTAGCCTACAATGAGCAGTTCTTC. Translating gives CASSQDLAYNEQFF. The genes are TRBV3-1 (or the pseudogene TRBV3-2) and TRBJ2-1; D remains ambiguous. V was cut by 0 bases and J by 2 bases, with 5 bases left in between. The germline gives CDR1 LGHDT, CDR2 YNNKEL (reference sequence). The length of the CDR3 is 14 residues.

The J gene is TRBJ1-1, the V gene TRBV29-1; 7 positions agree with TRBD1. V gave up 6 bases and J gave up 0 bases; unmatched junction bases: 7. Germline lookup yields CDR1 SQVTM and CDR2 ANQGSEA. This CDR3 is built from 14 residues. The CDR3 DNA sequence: TGCAGCGTGCTTACAGGGGCCGTGAACACTGAAGCTTTCTTT. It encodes CSVLTGAVNTEAFF.

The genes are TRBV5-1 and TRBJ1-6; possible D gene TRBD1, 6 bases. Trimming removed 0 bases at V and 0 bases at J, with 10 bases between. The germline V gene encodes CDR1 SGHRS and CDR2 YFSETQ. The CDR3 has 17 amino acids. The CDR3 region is CASSLAGGRSYNSPLHF. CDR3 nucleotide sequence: TGCGCCAGCAGCTTGGCCGGGGGGCGCTCCTATAATTCACCCCTCCACTTT. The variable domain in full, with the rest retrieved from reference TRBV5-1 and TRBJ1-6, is KAGVTQTPRYLIKTRGQQVTLSCSPISGHRSVSWYQQTPGQGLQFLFEYFSETQRNKGNFPGRFSGRQFSNSRSEMNVSTLELGDSALYLCASSLAGGRSYNSPLHFGNGTRLTVT.

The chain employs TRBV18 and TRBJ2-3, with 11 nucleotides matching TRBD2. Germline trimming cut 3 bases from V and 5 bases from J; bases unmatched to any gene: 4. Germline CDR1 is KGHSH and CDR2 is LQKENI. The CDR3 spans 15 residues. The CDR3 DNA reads TGTGCCAGCTCACCCGGACTAGCGGGTTTAGATACGCAGTATTTT. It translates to CASSPGLAGLDTQYF.

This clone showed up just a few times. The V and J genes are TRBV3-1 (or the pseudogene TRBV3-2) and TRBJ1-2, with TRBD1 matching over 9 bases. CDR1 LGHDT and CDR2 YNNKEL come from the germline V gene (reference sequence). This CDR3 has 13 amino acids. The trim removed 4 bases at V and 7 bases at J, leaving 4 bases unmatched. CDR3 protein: CASSLTGGIGYTF. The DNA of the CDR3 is TGTGCCAGCAGCCTCACAGGGGGCATTGGCTACACCTTC.

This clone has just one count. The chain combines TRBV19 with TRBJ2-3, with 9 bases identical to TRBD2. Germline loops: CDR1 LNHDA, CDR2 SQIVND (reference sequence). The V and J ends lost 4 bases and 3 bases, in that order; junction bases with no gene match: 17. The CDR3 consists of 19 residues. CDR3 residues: CASSTPIRAGGRMTDTQYF. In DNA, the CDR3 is TGTGCCAGTAGTACCCCAATTAGGGCGGGGGGGCGTATGACAGATACGCAGTATTTT.

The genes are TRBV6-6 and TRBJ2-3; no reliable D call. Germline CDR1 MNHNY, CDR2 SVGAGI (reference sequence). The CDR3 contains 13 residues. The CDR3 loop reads CASSLPGTDTQYF. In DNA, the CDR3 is TGTGCTTCGAGCTTGCCTGGCACAGATACGCAGTATTTT.

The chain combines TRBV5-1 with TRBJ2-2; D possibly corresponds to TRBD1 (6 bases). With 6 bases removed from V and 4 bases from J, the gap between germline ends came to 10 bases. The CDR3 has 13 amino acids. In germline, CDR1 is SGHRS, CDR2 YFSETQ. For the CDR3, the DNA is TGCGCCAGCAACACAGGGACCACCGGGGAGCTGTTTTTT. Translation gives CASNTGTTGELFF.

CDR3 sequence: CASSRERGGGGYTF. CDR3 in DNA: TGTGCCAGCAGCCGAGAAAGGGGTGGTGGAGGCTACACCTTC. The V gene is TRBV3-1 (or the pseudogene TRBV3-2), the J gene TRBJ1-2; D might be TRBD1 (5 bases). The germline V and J ends were trimmed by 4 bases and 8 bases, with 17 bases remaining between them. The length of the CDR3 is 14 residues. Germline lookup yields CDR1 LGHDT and CDR2 YNNKEL (reference sequence).

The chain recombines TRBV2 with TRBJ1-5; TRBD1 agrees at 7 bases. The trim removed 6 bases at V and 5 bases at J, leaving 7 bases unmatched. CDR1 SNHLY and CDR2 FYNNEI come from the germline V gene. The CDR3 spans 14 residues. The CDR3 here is CASRETGDYQPQHF. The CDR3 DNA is TGTGCCAGCAGAGAAACAGGGGATTATCAGCCCCAGCATTTT. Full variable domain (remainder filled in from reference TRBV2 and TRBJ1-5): EPEVTQTPSHQVTQMGQEVILRCVPISNHLYFYWYRQILGQKVEFLVSFYNNEISEKSEIFDDQFSVERPDGSNFTLKIRSTKLEDSAMYFCASRETGDYQPQHFGDGTRLSIL.

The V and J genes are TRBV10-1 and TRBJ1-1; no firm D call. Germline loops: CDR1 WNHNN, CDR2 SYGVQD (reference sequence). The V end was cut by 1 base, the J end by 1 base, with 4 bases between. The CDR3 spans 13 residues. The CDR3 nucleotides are TGCGCCAGCAGTGAGTTTCGGAACACTGAAGCTTTCTTT. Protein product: CASSEFRNTEAFF.

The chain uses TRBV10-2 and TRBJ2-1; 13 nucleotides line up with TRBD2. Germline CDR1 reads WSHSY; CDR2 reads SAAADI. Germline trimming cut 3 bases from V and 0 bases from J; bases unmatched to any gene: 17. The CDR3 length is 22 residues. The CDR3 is CASSDLAQIRTSGSPSYNEQFF. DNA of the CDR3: TGCGCCAGCAGTGATCTTGCCCAGATCCGGACTAGCGGGAGCCCCTCCTACAATGAGCAGTTCTTC.

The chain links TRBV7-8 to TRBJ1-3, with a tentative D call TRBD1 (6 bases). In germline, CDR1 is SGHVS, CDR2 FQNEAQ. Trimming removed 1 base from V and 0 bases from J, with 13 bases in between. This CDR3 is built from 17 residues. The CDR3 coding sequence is TGTGCCAGCAGCTTAGACAGACAGGTTTTCTCTGGAAACACCATATATTTT. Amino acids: CASSLDRQVFSGNTIYF.

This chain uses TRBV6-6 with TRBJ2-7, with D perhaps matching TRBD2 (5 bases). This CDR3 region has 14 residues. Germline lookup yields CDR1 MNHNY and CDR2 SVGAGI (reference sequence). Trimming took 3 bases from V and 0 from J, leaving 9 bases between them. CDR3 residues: CASSYSVLSYEQYF. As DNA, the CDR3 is TGTGCCAGCAGTTATAGCGTTCTCTCCTACGAGCAGTACTTC.

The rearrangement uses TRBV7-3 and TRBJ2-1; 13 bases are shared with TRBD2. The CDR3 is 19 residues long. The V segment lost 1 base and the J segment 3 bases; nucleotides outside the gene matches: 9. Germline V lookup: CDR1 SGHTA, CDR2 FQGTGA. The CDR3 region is CASSLKAGLAGAVYNEQFF. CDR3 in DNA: TGTGCCAGCAGCTTAAAGGCCGGACTAGCGGGAGCGGTCTACAATGAGCAGTTCTTC.

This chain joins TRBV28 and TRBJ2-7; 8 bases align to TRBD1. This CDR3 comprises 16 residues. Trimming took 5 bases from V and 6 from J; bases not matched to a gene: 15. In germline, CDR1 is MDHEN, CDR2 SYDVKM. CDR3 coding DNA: TGTGCCAGCAGTCTCCCGACAGGGGCAACAATTAGCGAGCAGTACTTC. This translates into CASSLPTGATISEQYF. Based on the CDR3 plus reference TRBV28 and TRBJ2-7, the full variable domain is DVKVTQSSRYLVKRTGEKVFLECVQDMDHENMFWYRQDPGLGLRLIYFSYDVKMKEKGDIPEGYSVSREKKERFSLILESASTNQTSMYLCASSLPTGATISEQYFGPGTRLTVT.

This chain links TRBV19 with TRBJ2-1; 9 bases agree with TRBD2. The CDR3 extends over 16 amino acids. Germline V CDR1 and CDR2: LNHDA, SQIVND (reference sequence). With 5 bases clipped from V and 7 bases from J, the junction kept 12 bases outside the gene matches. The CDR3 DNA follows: TGTGCCAGTAGTCGAATGGGGCGGGGGGGCCGAAATGAGCAGTTCTTC. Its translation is CASSRMGRGGRNEQFF.

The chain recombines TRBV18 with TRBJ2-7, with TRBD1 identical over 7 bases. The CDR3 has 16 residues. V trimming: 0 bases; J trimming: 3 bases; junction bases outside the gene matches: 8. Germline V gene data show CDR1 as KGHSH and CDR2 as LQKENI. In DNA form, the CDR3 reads TGTGCCAGCTCACCACCGCAGGGGGAAGGGAACTACGAGCAGTACTTC. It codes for CASSPPQGEGNYEQYF.

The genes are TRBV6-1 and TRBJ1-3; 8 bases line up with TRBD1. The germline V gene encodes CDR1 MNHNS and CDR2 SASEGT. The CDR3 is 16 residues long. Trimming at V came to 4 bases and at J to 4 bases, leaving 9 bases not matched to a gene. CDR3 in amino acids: CASSGQTGAAGNTIYF. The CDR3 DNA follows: TGTGCCAGCAGTGGTCAGACAGGGGCGGCGGGAAACACCATATATTTT.

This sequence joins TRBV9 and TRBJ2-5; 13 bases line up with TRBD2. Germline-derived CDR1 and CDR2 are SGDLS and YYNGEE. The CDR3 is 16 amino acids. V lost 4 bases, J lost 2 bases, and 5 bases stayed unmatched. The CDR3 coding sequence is TGTGCCAGCAGCCCATGGACTAGCGGGGGACAAGAGACCCAGTACTTC. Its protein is CASSPWTSGGQETQYF. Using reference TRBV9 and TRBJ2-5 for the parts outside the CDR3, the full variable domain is DSGVTQTPKHLITATGQRVTLRCSPRSGDLSVYWYQQSLDQGLQFLIQYYNGEERAKGNILERFSAQQFPDLHSELNLSSLELGDSALYFCASSPWTSGGQETQYFGPGTRLLVL.

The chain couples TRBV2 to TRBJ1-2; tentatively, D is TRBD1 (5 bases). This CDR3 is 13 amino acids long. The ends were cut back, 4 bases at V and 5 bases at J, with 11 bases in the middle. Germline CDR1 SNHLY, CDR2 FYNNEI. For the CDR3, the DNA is TGTGCCAGCAGTGCCGGCGGACATTATGGCTACACCTTC. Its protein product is CASSAGGHYGYTF.

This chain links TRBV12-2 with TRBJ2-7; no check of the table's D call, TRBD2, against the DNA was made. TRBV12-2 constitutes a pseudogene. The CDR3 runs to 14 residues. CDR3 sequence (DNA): TGTGCAAGTCGCTTTGTGCGGGGATTCTACGAGCAGTACTTC. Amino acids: CASRFVRGFYEQYF.

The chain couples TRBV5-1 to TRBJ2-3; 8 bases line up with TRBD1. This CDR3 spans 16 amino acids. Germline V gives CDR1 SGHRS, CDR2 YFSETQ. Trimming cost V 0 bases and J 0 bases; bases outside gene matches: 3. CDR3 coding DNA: TGCGCCAGCAGCTTGGACGGACAGGGTAGCACAGATACGCAGTATTTT. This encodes CASSLDGQGSTDTQYF.

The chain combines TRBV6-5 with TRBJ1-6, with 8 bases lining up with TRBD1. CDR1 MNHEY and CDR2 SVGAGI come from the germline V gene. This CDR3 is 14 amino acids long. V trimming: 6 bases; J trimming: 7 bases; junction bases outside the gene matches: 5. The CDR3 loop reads CASRLQGGNSPLHF. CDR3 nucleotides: TGTGCCAGCAGGTTACAGGGGGGGAATTCACCCCTCCACTTT.